This T cell receptor (beta chain) is drawn from a study of blood T cell repertoires in COVID-19. Looking at the study overall: The cDNA or gDNA used as material had been derived from T cells, B-cell-depleted T cells, or PBMCs.

Using immunoSEQ multiplex PCR, the repertoire was profiled, and TCRdb retains in-frame clones only, with some absent. The table lists over 250,000 clones, approximately 87% of them singletons. The study assigned cohorts using participant-reported clinical history. In its sample, this clone was seen many times. This sequence originates from a woman aged 25-40 years who had recovered from COVID-19. The sequenced sample consisted of PBMCs or T cells enriched from blood (not recorded which).

The CDR3 nucleotides read TGCGCCAGCAGCCAAGAAGTAACGGGGGGCCCCGAGCAGTACTTC. Translated, it gives CASSQEVTGGPEQYF. The rearrangement uses TRBV4-3 and TRBJ2-7, with D tentatively TRBD2 (7 bases). The germline V gene encodes CDR1 LGHNA and CDR2 YSLEER. This CDR3 contains 15 residues. V was shortened by 0 bases and J by 6 bases, with 15 bases between the two germline ends.